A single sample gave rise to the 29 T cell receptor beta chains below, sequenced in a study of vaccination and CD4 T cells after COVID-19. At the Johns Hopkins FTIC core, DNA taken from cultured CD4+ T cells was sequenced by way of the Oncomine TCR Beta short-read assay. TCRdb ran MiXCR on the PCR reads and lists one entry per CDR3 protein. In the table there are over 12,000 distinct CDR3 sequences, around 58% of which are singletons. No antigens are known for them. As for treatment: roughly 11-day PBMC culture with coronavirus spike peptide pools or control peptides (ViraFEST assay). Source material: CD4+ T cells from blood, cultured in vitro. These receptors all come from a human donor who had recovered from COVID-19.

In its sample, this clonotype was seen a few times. The CDR3: CATSEPDRGITDTQYF. The DNA of the CDR3 is TGTGCCACCAGTGAACCGGACAGGGGTATCACAGATACGCAGTATTTT. The chain is built from TRBV24-1 and TRBJ2-3; 9 bases fit TRBD1. Trimming removed 4 bases from V and 2 bases from J; junction bases left unmatched: 6. This CDR3 has 16 amino acids. Germline CDR1 is KGHDR and CDR2 is SFDVKD.

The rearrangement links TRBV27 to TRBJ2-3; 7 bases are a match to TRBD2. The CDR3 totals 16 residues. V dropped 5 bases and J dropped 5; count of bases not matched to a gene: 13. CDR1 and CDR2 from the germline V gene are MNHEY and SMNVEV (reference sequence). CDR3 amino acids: CASSPMGGSWGDTQYF. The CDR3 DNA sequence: TGTGCCAGCAGTCCCATGGGAGGGAGCTGGGGAGATACGCAGTATTTT.

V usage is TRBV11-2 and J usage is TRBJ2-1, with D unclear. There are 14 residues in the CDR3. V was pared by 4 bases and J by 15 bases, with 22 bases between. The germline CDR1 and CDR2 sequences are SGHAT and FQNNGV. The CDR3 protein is CASSSPRTGPHSFF. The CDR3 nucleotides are TGTGCCAGCAGCTCGCCACGTACCGGGCCTCATTCGTTCTTC.

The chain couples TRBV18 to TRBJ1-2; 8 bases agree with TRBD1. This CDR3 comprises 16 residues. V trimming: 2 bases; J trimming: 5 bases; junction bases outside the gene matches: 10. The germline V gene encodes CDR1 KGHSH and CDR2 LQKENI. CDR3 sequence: CASSPSRGQAGYGYTF. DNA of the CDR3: TGTGCCAGCTCACCATCGAGGGGACAGGCAGGGTATGGCTACACCTTC. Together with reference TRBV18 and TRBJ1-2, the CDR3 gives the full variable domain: NAGVMQNPRHLVRRRGQEARLRCSPMKGHSHVYWYRQLPEEGLKFMVYLQKENIIDESGMPKERFSAEFPKEGPSILRIQQVVRGDSAAYFCASSPSRGQAGYGYTFGSGTRLTVV.

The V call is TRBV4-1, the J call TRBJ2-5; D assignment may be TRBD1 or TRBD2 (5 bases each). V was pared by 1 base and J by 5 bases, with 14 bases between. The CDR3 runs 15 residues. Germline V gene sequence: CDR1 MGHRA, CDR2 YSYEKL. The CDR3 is CASSQGQGRGETQYF. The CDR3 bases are TGCGCCAGCAGCCAAGGTCAGGGCCGAGGGGAGACCCAGTACTTC.

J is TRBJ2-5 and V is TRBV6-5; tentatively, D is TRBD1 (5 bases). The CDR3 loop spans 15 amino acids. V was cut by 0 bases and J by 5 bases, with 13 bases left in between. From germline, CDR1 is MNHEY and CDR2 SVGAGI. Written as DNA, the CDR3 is TGTGCCAGCAGTTACTCGTTCCGCAGGGTGGAGACCCAGTACTTC. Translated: CASSYSFRRVETQYF.

The CDR3 sequence: CSARASWLAGNTDTQYF. The CDR3 DNA reads TGCAGTGCTAGAGCCTCGTGGCTAGCGGGAAACACAGATACGCAGTATTTT. The rearrangement links TRBV20-1 to TRBJ2-3; 9 nucleotides line up with TRBD2. The germline gives CDR1 DFQATT, CDR2 SNEGSKA (reference sequence). V shed 1 base, J shed 2 bases, and the junction held 10 bases outside the gene matches. This CDR3 has 17 amino acids.

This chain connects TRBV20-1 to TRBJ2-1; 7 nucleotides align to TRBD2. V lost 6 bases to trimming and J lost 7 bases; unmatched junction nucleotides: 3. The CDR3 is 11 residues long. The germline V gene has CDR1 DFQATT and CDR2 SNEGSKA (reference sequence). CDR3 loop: CSARLANEQFF. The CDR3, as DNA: TGCAGTGCGAGACTAGCTAATGAGCAGTTCTTC.

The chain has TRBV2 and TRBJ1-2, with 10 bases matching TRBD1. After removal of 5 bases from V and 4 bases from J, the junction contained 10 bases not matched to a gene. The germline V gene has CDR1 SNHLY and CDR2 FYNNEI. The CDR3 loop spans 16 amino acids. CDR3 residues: CASSSGQGRLSYGYTF. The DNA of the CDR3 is TGTGCCAGCAGTTCGGGACAGGGGCGCCTGAGCTATGGCTACACCTTC.

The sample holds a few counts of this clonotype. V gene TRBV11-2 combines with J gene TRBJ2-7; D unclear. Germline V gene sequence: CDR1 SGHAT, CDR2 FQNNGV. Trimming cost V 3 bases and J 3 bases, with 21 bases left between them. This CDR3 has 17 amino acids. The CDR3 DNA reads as TGTGCCAGCAGCTTCAAAGGGCGACCTTTGGAGCTCTACGAGCAGTACTTC. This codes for CASSFKGRPLELYEQYF.

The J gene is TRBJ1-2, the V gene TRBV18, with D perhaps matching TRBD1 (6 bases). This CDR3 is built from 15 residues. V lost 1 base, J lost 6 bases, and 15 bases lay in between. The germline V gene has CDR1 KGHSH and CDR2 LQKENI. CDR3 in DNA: TGTGCCAGCTCACCACTCCGGACAGCCGGTGATGGCTACACCTTC. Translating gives CASSPLRTAGDGYTF.

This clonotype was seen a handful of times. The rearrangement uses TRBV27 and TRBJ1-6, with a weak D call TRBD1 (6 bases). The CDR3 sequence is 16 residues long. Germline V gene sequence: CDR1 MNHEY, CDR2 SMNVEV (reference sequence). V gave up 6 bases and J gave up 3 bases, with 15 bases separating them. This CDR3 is CASRISQTGYNSPLHF. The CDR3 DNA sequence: TGTGCCAGCAGGATCTCACAGACAGGCTATAATTCACCCCTCCACTTT.

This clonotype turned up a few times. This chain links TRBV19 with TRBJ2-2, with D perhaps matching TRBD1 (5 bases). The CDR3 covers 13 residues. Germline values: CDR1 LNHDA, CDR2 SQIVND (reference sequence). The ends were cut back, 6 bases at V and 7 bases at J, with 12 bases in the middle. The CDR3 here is CASSKQERGELFF. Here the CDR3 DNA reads TGTGCCAGTAGCAAACAGGAACGCGGGGAGCTGTTTTTT.

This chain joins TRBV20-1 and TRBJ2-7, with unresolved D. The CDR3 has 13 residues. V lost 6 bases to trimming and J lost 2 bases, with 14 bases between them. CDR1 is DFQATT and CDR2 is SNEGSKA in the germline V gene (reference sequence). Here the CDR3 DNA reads TGCAGTGCCGAAGCCCACATAGCCTACGAGCAGTACTTC. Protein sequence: CSAEAHIAYEQYF.

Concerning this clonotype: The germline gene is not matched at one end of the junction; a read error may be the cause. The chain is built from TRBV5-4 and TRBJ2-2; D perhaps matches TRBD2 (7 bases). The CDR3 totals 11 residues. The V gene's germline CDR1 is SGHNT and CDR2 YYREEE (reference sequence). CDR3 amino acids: CASSLGGGQVF. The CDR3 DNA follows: TGTGCCAGCAGCTTGGGGGGGGGCCAGGTGTTT.

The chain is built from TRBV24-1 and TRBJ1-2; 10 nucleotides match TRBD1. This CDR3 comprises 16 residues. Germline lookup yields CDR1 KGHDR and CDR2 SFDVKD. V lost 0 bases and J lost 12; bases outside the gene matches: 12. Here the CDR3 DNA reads TGTGCCACCAGTGATTTGTTGCCGGGACAGGGGTTTCGCCACACCTTC. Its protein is CATSDLLPGQGFRHTF.

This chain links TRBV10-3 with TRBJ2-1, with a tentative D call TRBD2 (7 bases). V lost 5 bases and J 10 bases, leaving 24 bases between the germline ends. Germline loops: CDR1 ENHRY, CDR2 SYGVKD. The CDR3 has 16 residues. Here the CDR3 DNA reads TGTGCCATCAGTCCCCCGGGGGGCCGGAGGGCACAAGAGCAGTTCTTC. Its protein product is CAISPPGGRRAQEQFF.

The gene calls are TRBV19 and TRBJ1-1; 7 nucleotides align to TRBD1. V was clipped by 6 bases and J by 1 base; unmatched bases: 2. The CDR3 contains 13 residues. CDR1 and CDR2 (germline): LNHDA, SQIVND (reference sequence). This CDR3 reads CASRGQWNTEAFF. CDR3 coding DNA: TGTGCCAGTAGGGGACAGTGGAACACTGAAGCTTTCTTT.

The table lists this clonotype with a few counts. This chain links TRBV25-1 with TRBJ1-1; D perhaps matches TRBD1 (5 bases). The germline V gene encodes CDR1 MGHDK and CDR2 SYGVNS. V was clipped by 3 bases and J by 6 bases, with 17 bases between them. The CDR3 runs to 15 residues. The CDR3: CASSDPLSGTPEAFF. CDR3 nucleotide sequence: TGTGCCAGCAGTGACCCTTTATCAGGGACCCCTGAAGCTTTCTTT. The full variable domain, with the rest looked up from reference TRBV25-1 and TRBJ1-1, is EADIYQTPRYLVIGTGKKITLECSQTMGHDKMYWYQQDPGMELHLIHYSYGVNSTEKGDLSSESTVSRIRTEHFPLTLESARPSHTSQYLCASSDPLSGTPEAFFGQGTRLTVV.

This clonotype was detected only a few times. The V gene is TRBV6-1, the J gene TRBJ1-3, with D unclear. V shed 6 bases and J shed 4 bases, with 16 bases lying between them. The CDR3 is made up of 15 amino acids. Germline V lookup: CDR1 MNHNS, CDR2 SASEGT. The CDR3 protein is CASRPLDLGGNTIYF. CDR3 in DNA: TGTGCCAGCAGGCCCTTAGACCTAGGGGGAAACACCATATATTTT.

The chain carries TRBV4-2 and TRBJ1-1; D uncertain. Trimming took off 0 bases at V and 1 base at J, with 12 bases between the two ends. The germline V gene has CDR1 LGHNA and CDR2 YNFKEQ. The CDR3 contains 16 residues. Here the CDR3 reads CASSQDPRVTNTEAFF. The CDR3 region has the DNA TGTGCCAGCAGCCAAGATCCCCGGGTTACGAACACTGAAGCTTTCTTT.

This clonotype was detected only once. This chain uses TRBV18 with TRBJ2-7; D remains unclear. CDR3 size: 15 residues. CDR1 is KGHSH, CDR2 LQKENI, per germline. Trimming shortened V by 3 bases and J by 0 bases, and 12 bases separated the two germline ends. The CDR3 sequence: CASSPGSLSSYEQYF. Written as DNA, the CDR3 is TGTGCCAGCTCACCGGGCAGTCTTAGCTCCTACGAGCAGTACTTC.

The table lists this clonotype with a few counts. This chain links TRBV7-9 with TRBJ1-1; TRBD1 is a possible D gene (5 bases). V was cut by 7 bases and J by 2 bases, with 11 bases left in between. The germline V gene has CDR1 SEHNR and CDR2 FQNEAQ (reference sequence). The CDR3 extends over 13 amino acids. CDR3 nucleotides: TGTGCCAGCATCCTCGGGGGAAACACTGAAGCTTTCTTT. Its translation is CASILGGNTEAFF.

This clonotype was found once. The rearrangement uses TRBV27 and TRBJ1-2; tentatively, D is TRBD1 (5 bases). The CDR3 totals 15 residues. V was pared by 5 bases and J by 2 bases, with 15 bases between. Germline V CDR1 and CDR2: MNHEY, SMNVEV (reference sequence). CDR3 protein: CASSPQGEWNYGYTF. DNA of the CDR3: TGTGCCAGCAGTCCTCAAGGGGAATGGAACTATGGCTACACCTTC.

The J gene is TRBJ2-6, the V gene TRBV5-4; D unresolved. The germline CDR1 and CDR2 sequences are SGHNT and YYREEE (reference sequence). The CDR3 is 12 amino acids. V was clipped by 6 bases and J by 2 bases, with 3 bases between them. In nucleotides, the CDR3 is TGTGCCAGCACCGCTGGGGCCAACGTCCTGACTTTC. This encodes CASTAGANVLTF.

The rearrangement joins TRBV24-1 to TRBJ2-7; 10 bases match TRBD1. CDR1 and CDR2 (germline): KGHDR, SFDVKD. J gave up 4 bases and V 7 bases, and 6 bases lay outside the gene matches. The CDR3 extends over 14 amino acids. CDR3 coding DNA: TGTGCCACCAGCCCGGGACAGGGGTCGTACGAGCAGTACTTC. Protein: CATSPGQGSYEQYF.

In DNA form, the CDR3 reads TGTGCCAGCAGCTTAATAGCGGGAGGAGGGGGGACCCAGTACTTC. This encodes CASSLIAGGGGTQYF. The chain has TRBV7-2 and TRBJ2-5; 10 nucleotides match TRBD2. Germline-derived CDR1 and CDR2 are SGHTA and FQGNSA. The CDR3 length is 15 residues. The trim removed 2 bases at V and 7 bases at J, leaving 7 bases unmatched.

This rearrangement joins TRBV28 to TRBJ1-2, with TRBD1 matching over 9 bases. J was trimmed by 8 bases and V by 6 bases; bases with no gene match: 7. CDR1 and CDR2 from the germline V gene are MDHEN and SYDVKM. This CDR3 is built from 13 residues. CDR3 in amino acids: CASRQDRGSGYTF. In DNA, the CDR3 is TGTGCCAGCAGACAGGACAGGGGCAGCGGCTACACCTTC.

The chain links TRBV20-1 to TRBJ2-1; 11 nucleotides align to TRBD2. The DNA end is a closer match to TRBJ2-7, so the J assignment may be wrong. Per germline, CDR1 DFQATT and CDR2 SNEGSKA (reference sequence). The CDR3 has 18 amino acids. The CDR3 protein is CSANTRGTSGGSGYEQYF. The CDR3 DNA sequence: TGCAGTGCCAACACCCGAGGGACTAGCGGAGGCTCAGGCTACGAGCAGTACTTC.